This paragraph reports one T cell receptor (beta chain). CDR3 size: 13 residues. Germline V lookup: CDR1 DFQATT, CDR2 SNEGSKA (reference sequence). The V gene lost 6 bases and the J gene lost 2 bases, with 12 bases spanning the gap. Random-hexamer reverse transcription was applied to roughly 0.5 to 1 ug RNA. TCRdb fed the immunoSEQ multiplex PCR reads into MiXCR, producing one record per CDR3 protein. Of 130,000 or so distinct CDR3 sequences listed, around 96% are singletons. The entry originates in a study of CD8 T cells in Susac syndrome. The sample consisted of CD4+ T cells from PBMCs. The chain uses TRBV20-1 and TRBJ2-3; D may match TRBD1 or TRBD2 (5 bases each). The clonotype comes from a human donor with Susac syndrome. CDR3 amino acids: CSAPRGTTDTQYF. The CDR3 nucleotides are TGCAGTGCGCCCCGGGGCACCACAGATACGCAGTATTTT.